Shown below are 2 T cell receptor beta chains from a single sample sequenced in a study of T cell responses to AZD1222 COVID-19 vaccine. Assay used: immunoSEQ multiplex PCR; TCRdb lists only in-frame clones, some missing. Of some 150,000 clones in the sample, about 91% are singletons; the top ten hold about 3.2%. Sequencing used peripheral blood, obtained on day 0 of MenACWY control vaccination. The receptor source for this set is an adult in good health.

The rearrangement joins TRBV19 to TRBJ1-5, with D possibly matching TRBD1 (6 bases). Germline V CDR1 and CDR2: LNHDA, SQIVND (reference sequence). The CDR3 runs 13 residues. Trimming shortened V by 9 bases and J by 2 bases, and 11 bases separated the two germline ends. CDR3: CASADRRNQPQHF. The CDR3 DNA reads TGTGCCAGCGCGGACAGACGCAATCAGCCCCAGCATTTT.

The chain recombines TRBV13 with TRBJ1-1; D unclear. V was pared by 0 bases and J by 1 base, with 9 bases between. The germline V gene encodes CDR1 PRHDT and CDR2 FYEKMQ (reference sequence). This CDR3 is built from 15 residues. For the CDR3, the DNA is TGTGCCAGCAGCTTAGGGGGCAGAGGGAACACTGAAGCTTTCTTT. This sequence encodes CASSLGGRGNTEAFF.